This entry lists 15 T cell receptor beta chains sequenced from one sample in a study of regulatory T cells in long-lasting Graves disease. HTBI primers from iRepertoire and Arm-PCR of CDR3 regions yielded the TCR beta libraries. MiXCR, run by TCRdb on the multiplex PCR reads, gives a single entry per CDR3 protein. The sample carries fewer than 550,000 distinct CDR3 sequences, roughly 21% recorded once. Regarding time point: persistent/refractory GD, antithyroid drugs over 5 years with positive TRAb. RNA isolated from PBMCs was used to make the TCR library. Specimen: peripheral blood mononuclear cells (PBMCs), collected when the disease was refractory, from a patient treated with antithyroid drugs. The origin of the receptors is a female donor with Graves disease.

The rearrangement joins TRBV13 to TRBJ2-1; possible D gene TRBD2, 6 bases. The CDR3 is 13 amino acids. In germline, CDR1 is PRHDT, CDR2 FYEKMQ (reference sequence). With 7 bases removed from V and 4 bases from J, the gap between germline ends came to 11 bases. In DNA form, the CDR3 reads TGTGCCAGCACTACTAGCCGGTACAATGAGCAGTTCTTC. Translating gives CASTTSRYNEQFF.

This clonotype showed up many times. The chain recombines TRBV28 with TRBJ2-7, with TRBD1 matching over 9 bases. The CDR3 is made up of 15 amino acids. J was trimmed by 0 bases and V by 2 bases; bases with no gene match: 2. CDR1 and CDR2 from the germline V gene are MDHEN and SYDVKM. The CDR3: CASSLKGQGSYEQYF. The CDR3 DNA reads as TGTGCCAGCAGTTTAAAGGGACAGGGCTCCTACGAGCAGTACTTC.

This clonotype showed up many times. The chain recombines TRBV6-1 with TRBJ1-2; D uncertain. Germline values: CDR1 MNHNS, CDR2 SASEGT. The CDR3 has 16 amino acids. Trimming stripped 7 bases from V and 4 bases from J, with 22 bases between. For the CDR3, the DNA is TGTGCCAGCACAAGTTTACGAGTGGAGAGTATCTATGGCTACACCTTC. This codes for CASTSLRVESIYGYTF.

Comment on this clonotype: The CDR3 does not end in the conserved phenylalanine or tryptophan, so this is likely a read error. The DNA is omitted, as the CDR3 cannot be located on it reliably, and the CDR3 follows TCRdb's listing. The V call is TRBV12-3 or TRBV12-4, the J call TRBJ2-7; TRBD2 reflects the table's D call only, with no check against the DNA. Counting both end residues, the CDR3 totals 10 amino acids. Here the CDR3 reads CASSLSALAG.

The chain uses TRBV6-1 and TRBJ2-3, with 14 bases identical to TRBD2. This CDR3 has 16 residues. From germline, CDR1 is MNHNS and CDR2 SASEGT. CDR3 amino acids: CAASIGTSGSGDTQYF. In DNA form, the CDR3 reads TGTGCTGCCAGCATTGGGACTAGCGGGAGTGGAGATACGCAGTATTTT.

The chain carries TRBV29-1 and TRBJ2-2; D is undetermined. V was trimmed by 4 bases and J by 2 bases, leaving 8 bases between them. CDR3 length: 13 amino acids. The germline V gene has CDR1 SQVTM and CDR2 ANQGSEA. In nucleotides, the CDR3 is TGCAGCGTTGTCAGGTTCAACACCGGGGAGCTGTTTTTT. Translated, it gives CSVVRFNTGELFF.

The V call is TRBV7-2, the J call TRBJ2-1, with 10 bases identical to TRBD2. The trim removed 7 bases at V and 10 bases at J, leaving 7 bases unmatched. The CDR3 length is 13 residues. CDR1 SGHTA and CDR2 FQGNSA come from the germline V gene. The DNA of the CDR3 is TGTGCCAGCACCAAACCAGCGGGAGGGGAGCAGTTCTTC. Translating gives CASTKPAGGEQFF.

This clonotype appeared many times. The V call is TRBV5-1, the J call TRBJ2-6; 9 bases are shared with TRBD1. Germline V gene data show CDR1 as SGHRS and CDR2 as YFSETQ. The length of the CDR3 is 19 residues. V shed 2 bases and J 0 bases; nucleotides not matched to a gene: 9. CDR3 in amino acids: CASSFYRGQGVSGANVLTF. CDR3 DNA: TGCGCCAGCAGCTTTTATAGGGGACAGGGAGTCTCTGGGGCCAACGTCCTGACTTTC.

CDR3 in DNA: TGTGCCAGCAGCTCCAATTGGGAGAGCGGCGACACTGAAGCTTTCTTT. Its protein is CASSSNWESGDTEAFF. This chain joins TRBV7-9 and TRBJ1-1; D gene unclear. V gave up 4 bases and J gave up 3 bases, with 18 bases separating them. CDR3 length equals 16 residues. Germline V lookup: CDR1 SEHNR, CDR2 FQNEAQ (reference sequence).

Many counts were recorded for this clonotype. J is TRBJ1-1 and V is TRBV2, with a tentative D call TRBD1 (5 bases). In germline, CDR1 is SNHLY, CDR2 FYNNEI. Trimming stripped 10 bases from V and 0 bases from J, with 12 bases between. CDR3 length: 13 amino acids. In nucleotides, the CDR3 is TGTGCCATCAAACAGGAATTGAACACTGAAGCTTTCTTT. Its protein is CAIKQELNTEAFF.

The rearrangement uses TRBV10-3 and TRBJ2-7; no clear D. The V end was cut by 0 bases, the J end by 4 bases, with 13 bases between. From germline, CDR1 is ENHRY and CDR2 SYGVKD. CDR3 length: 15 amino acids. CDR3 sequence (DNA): TGTGCCATCAGTGAGTCGACCGCTCTGGATTACGAGCAGTACTTC. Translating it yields CAISESTALDYEQYF.

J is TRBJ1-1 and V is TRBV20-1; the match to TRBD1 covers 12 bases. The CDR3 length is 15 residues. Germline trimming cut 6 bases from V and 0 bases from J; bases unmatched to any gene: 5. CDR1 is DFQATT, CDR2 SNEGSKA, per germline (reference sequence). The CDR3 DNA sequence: TGCAGTGCCCCGGGACAGGGGGCCGTGAACACTGAAGCTTTCTTT. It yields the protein CSAPGQGAVNTEAFF.

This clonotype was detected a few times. In nucleotides, the CDR3 is TGTGCCAGCAGCTCCCCCAGCGGTAACACCGGGGAGCTGTTTTTT. Translated: CASSSPSGNTGELFF. The gene calls are TRBV11-3 and TRBJ2-2; tentatively, D is TRBD2 (5 bases). The CDR3 extends over 15 amino acids. Trimming removed 4 bases from V and 2 bases from J, with 11 bases in between. Germline CDR1 SGHNT, CDR2 YENEEA.

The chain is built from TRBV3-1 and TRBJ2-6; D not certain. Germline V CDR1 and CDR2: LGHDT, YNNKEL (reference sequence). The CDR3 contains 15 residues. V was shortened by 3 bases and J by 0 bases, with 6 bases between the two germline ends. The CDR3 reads CASSHRNSGANVLTF. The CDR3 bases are TGTGCCAGCAGCCACCGCAACTCTGGGGCCAACGTCCTGACTTTC.

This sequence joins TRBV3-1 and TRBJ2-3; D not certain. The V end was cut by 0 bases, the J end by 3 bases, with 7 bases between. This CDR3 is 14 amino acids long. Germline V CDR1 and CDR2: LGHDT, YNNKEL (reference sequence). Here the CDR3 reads CASSQEGLTDTQYF. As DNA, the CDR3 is TGTGCCAGCAGCCAAGAAGGGTTGACAGATACGCAGTATTTT.